This paragraph reports one T cell receptor beta chain. Its antigen is still unknown. These data come from a study of cytomegalovirus exposure and HLA in healthy donors. Study outcomes and limitations: Immune exposure information available was restricted to CMV serostatus.

Amplification used 60 Vbeta primers and 13 Jbeta primers. The protocol was immunoSEQ multiplex PCR, while the TCRdb copy is restricted to in-frame clones and leaves out a portion. The sample lists about 200,000 clones; roughly 80% were seen once. Material for sequencing was PBMCs. This clonotype was sampled from a woman in her forties or fifties in good health and CMV-seropositive.

Written as DNA, the CDR3 is TGTGCCAGCAAGACGGGGGGGGCCGGTGGCTACACCTTC. This gives the protein CASKTGGAGGYTF. The rearrangement joins TRBV6-5 to TRBJ1-2, with a possible D match to TRBD1 (6 bases). V dropped 7 bases and J dropped 7 bases, with 16 bases sitting between them. CDR3 size: 13 residues. Germline CDR1 and CDR2: MNHEY and SVGAGI.